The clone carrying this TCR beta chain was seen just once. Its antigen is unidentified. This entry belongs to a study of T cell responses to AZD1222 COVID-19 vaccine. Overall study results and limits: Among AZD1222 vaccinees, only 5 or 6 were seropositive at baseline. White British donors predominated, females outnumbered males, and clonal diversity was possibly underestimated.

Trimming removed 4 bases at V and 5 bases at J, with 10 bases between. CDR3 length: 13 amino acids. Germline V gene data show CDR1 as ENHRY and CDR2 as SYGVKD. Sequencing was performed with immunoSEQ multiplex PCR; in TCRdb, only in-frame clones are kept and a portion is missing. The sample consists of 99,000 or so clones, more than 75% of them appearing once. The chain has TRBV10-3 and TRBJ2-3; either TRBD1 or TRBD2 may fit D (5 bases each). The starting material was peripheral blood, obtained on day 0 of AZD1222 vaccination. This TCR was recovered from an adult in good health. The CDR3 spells CAISGGVGDTQYF. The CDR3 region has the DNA TGTGCCATCAGTGGAGGGGTCGGAGATACGCAGTATTTT.